The 17 T cell receptor beta chains below come from one sample, sequenced in a study of cytomegalovirus exposure and HLA in healthy donors. PCR primers comprised 60 Vbeta and 13 Jbeta primers. Measured with immunoSEQ multiplex PCR; TCRdb has only the in-frame clones, and not every one. The ten most abundant clones cover approximately 1% of a sample with more than 95,000 clones. Sequenced input: PBMCs. The receptors originated from a man in his late teens or twenties in good health and CMV-seronegative.

The gene calls are TRBV28 and TRBJ1-1; D might be TRBD1 (5 bases). Germline V CDR1 and CDR2: MDHEN, SYDVKM. Deletions cut 6 bases from V and 5 bases from J, with 22 bases between. The length of the CDR3 is 16 residues. The CDR3 protein is CASSQYSGGIKTEAFF. The CDR3 DNA follows: TGTGCCAGCAGCCAATACAGCGGGGGGATAAAGACTGAAGCTTTCTTT.

This chain uses TRBV4-1 with TRBJ1-1; perhaps TRBD1 as D (5 bases). CDR1 is MGHRA, CDR2 YSYEKL, per germline. This CDR3 comprises 16 residues. Trimming shortened V by 4 bases and J by 1 base, and 16 bases separated the two germline ends. For the CDR3, the DNA is TGCGCCAGCAGCCCAGGAAAAACAGGTCCGAACACTGAAGCTTTCTTT. It is translated as CASSPGKTGPNTEAFF.

J is TRBJ2-7 and V is TRBV7-7; D might be TRBD2 (6 bases). Germline V lookup: CDR1 SSHAT, CDR2 FNYEAQ (reference sequence). Trimming removed 5 bases from V and 7 bases from J, with 15 bases in between. The CDR3 length is 13 residues. The CDR3 DNA follows: TGTGCCAGCAGCGTGGATAGCGGTGGGGAGCAGTACTTC. Its protein is CASSVDSGGEQYF.

The rearrangement uses TRBV7-9 and TRBJ2-7; 7 nucleotides align to TRBD2. Per the germline V gene, CDR1 is SEHNR and CDR2 is FQNEAQ (reference sequence). The CDR3 is 15 residues long. V was clipped by 3 bases and J by 7 bases; unmatched bases: 12. The CDR3 DNA reads TGTGCCAGCAGCTTCCCCGTCCGGGGGGTCGAGGAGCAGTACTTC. Protein: CASSFPVRGVEEQYF.

V and J are TRBV7-9 and TRBJ2-3; D call uncertain. The CDR3 length is 14 residues. Germline-derived CDR1 and CDR2 are SEHNR and FQNEAQ (reference sequence). V was trimmed by 1 base and J by 2 bases, leaving 7 bases between them. CDR3 residues: CASSLGQATDTQYF. In DNA, the CDR3 is TGTGCCAGCAGCTTAGGACAAGCCACAGATACGCAGTATTTT.

The CDR3: CASSIRRGGNQPQHF. CDR3 coding DNA: TGTGCCAGTAGTATTCGTAGGGGTGGGAATCAGCCCCAGCATTTT. The chain carries TRBV19 and TRBJ1-5; possible D gene TRBD1, 5 bases. Trimming left V 3 bases short and J 4 bases short, with 13 bases between. Germline V gene lookup returns CDR1 LNHDA and CDR2 SQIVND (reference sequence). There are 15 residues in the CDR3.

This rearrangement joins TRBV9 to TRBJ1-1, with 8 nucleotides matching TRBD1. The ends lost 3 bases at V and 3 bases at J; junction bases unmatched: 4. From germline, CDR1 is SGDLS and CDR2 YYNGEE. The CDR3 contains 14 residues. Here the CDR3 reads CASSAGGRDTEAFF. The CDR3 DNA follows: TGTGCCAGCAGCGCAGGGGGCAGGGACACTGAAGCTTTCTTT.

The chain has TRBV5-6 and TRBJ2-2, with D hard to call. Trimming stripped 0 bases from V and 7 bases from J, with 10 bases between. CDR3 length: 14 amino acids. Germline V gives CDR1 SGHDT, CDR2 YYEEEE. The CDR3 region is CASSLGYRVGELFF. CDR3 nucleotide sequence: TGTGCCAGCAGCTTGGGGTATCGAGTCGGGGAGCTGTTTTTT.

The CDR3 sequence: CASTRTGSSYEQYF. CDR3 DNA: TGTGCCAGCACCCGGACGGGGAGCTCCTACGAGCAGTACTTC. This chain joins TRBV6-6 and TRBJ2-7; D may be TRBD2 (5 bases). This CDR3 has 14 residues. The germline V and J ends were trimmed by 7 bases and 0 bases, with 13 bases remaining between them. Germline lookup yields CDR1 MNHNY and CDR2 SVGAGI (reference sequence).

The V gene is TRBV6-5, the J gene TRBJ1-1; TRBD1 matches 7 bases. This CDR3 has 15 amino acids. Germline CDR1 reads MNHEY; CDR2 reads SVGAGI. Trimming cost V 4 bases and J 4 bases; bases outside gene matches: 9. In DNA form, the CDR3 reads TGTGCCAGCAGTTCCCTCAACAGGGGTACCACTGAAGCTTTCTTT. This translates into CASSSLNRGTTEAFF.

The chain's CDR3 is CASRSRGSWQFF. The CDR3 region has the DNA TGTGCCAGCAGGTCTAGGGGGAGTTGGCAGTTCTTC. The genes are TRBV27 and TRBJ2-1, with a tentative D call TRBD1 (6 bases). Germline V CDR1 and CDR2: MNHEY, SMNVEV (reference sequence). The CDR3 extends over 12 amino acids. V was shortened by 6 bases and J by 12 bases, with 15 bases between the two germline ends.

This chain connects TRBV11-2 to TRBJ1-2; no firm D call. V was trimmed by 2 bases and J by 5 bases, leaving 15 bases between them. In germline, CDR1 is SGHAT, CDR2 FQNNGV. The CDR3 loop spans 15 amino acids. DNA for the CDR3: TGTGCCAGCAGCTTATCCCGGGAGGTTGGGTATGGCTACACCTTC. It encodes CASSLSREVGYGYTF.

The V call is TRBV10-3, the J call TRBJ2-1; 14 bases match TRBD2. The CDR3 spans 17 residues. The trim removed 5 bases at V and 8 bases at J, leaving 11 bases unmatched. The germline CDR1 and CDR2 sequences are ENHRY and SYGVKD. This CDR3 is CAISPRTSGGLLDEQFF. The CDR3 coding sequence is TGTGCCATCAGTCCTAGGACTAGCGGGGGGCTTCTCGATGAGCAGTTCTTC.

The chain links TRBV5-1 to TRBJ1-1; D remains ambiguous. Trimming took off 0 bases at V and 1 base at J, with 7 bases between the two ends. The CDR3 length is 14 residues. Per the germline V gene, CDR1 is SGHRS and CDR2 is YFSETQ. This chain's CDR3 is CASSLDTWNTEAFF. The CDR3, as DNA: TGCGCCAGCAGCTTGGACACCTGGAACACTGAAGCTTTCTTT.

V usage is TRBV7-9 and J usage is TRBJ2-7; no clear D. CDR1 SEHNR and CDR2 FQNEAQ come from the germline V gene (reference sequence). This CDR3 has 14 residues. Trimming pared 2 bases from V and 3 bases from J, leaving 11 bases between. The CDR3 loop reads CASSLSNHHYEQYF. The CDR3 nucleotides read TGTGCCAGCAGCTTAAGCAACCACCACTACGAGCAGTACTTC.

The V call is TRBV5-1, the J call TRBJ1-1, with D possibly matching TRBD1 (5 bases). CDR3 length: 16 amino acids. The germline CDR1 and CDR2 sequences are SGHRS and YFSETQ. V was pared by 0 bases and J by 1 base, with 13 bases between. DNA of the CDR3: TGCGCCAGCAGCTTGGACCCGTGGCAGGGGAACACTGAAGCTTTCTTT. Its translation is CASSLDPWQGNTEAFF. Supplemented by reference TRBV5-1 and TRBJ1-1, the full variable domain reads KAGVTQTPRYLIKTRGQQVTLSCSPISGHRSVSWYQQTPGQGLQFLFEYFSETQRNKGNFPGRFSGRQFSNSRSEMNVSTLELGDSALYLCASSLDPWQGNTEAFFGQGTRLTVV.

This rearrangement joins TRBV9 to TRBJ1-2; no clear D gene. Germline V gives CDR1 SGDLS, CDR2 YYNGEE. The V end lost 0 bases, the J end lost 6 bases, and 12 bases lay between the germline ends. CDR3 length equals 14 residues. The CDR3 nucleotides are TGTGCCAGCAGCGTAGTCACAGTCTTAGATGGCTACACCTTC. It yields the protein CASSVVTVLDGYTF.